The T cell receptor beta chain under discussion was sequenced for a study of human T cells and chemical hapten exposure. As to time point: patch test 2, 6 weeks after DPC sensitization. Treatment specified: therapeutic diphenylcyclopropenone sensitization with weekly scalp DPC. This clonotype has at least ten counts. The CDR3 has 15 residues. CDR1 and CDR2 from the germline V gene are KGHSH and LQKENI. The germline V and J ends were trimmed by 6 bases and 2 bases, with 15 bases remaining between them. TCRdb passed the RACE reads through MiXCR, listing each CDR3 protein once. Of 65,000 to 95,000 distinct CDR3 sequences listed, less than 8.5% are singletons.

The TCR originated in a woman aged 30 to 39 with alopecia areata. Some clones in this sample may be carry-over from other donors' samples. V usage is TRBV18 and J usage is TRBJ2-3; D not certain. The sample in question was whole blood, obtained in connection with sensitization to the hapten diphenylcyclopropenone (DPC). CDR3 bases: TGTGCCAGCTCCCCCGCGGACCGATACACAGATACGCAGTATTTT. Its protein is CASSPADRYTDTQYF.